The clone carrying this T cell receptor beta chain came up many times. Original handling: Reference gene primer amplification gave estimated nucleated cell counts. Libraries were prepared by immunoSEQ multiplex PCR; TCRdb keeps only in-frame clonotypes and omits some of them. V and J calls and clone size come straight from that table; D and trimming were deduced from the DNA. The top ten hold over 7.5% of the sample, which has fewer than 200,000 clones, 86% seen once. The data belong to a study of blood T cell repertoires in COVID-19. As for the study in general: COVID-19 samples, acute and convalescent, were from the United States, Italy and Spain. From T cells, B-cell-depleted T cells, or PBMCs came the material, which was cDNA or gDNA.

Germline V CDR1 and CDR2: LGHDT, YNNKEL (reference sequence). The CDR3 loop spans 17 amino acids. The ends lost 2 bases at V and 1 base at J; junction bases unmatched: 5. Sequencing was performed on peripheral blood. V usage is TRBV3-1 (or the pseudogene TRBV3-2) and J usage is TRBJ2-7; 13 bases line up with TRBD2. This TCR was recovered from a man aged 50 to 59 with active or convalescent COVID-19. CDR3 bases: TGTGCCAGCAGCCAAACCCAGGGACTAGCGGGATCCTACGAGCAGTACTTC. This encodes CASSQTQGLAGSYEQYF.